A selection of T cell receptor beta chains follows, all from one sample in a study of T cells in localized non-small cell lung cancer. Measured with immunoSEQ multiplex PCR; TCRdb has only the in-frame clones, and not every one. The data hold about 52,000 clones, with 70% to 90% observed a single time. This material consisted of PBMCs, taken before any cancer treatment. Every receptor here comes from a female donor with stage II lung adenocarcinoma. Each CDR3 is given with its conserved first and last residue.

V	J	CDR3
TRBV6-5	TRBJ1-1	CASRPNTGWAFF
TRBV6-1	TRBJ1-1	CASSGQGRVVAEAFF
TRBV10-3	TRBJ1-1	CAISESIGSRAFF
TRBV9	TRBJ2-2	CASSVVYTSPNTGELFF
TRBV6-5	TRBJ1-1	CASSYLGQNTEAFF
TRBV4-1	TRBJ1-1	CASSPLFGSRTEAFF
TRBV9	TRBJ1-3	CASSARTVGNTIYF
TRBV5-1	TRBJ1-1	CASSFTGGKGEAFF
TRBV27	TRBJ2-7	CASSSSRGGYEQYF
TRBV7-9	TRBJ1-4	CASSLEGANNEKLFF
TRBV5-1	TRBJ1-2	CASSLGDRAYGYTF
TRBV6-6	TRBJ2-3	CASNPGGADTQYF
TRBV19	TRBJ2-1	CASISLGGPYNEQFF
TRBV18	TRBJ2-1	CASSPPKDSYNEQFF